These 8 T cell receptor beta chains were sequenced from one sample in a study of T cells in localized non-small cell lung cancer. Libraries were prepared by immunoSEQ multiplex PCR; TCRdb keeps only in-frame clonotypes and omits some of them. The sample has around 33,000 clones, roughly four fifths seen once; the top ten hold 15% to 20%. The sequencing here drew on peripheral blood, taken before any cancer treatment. The source of these receptors is a male donor at least 60 years old with stage III squamous cell lung carcinoma.

Details on this clone: An end of the junction differs from the germline gene, which may be a read error. The chain employs TRBV5-1 and TRBJ1-1; the D gene is possibly TRBD1 (5 bases). Germline V gene sequence: CDR1 SGHRS, CDR2 YFSETQ. CDR3 size: 12 residues. CDR3 region: CASRLGRTEAFF. DNA for the CDR3: TGCGCCAGCAGGTTGGGGCGGACTGAAGCTTTCTTT. Looking up the rest from reference TRBV5-1 and TRBJ1-1 gives the full variable domain: KAGVTQTPRYLIKTRGQQVTLSCSPISGHRSVSWYQQTPGQGLQFLFEYFSETQRNKGNFPGRFSGRQFSNSRSEMNVSTLELGDSALYLCASRLGRTEAFFGQGTRLTVV.

The chain is built from TRBV6-1 and TRBJ1-5; TRBD1 agrees at 8 bases. V trimming: 5 bases; J trimming: 4 bases; junction bases outside the gene matches: 4. The CDR3 totals 14 residues. Germline V gene sequence: CDR1 MNHNS, CDR2 SASEGT. DNA for the CDR3: TGTGCCAGCAGTTTGACAGGGGCAAATCAGCCCCAGCATTTT. The encoded protein is CASSLTGANQPQHF.

The chain employs TRBV6-1 and TRBJ1-5; TRBD1 is a possible D gene (6 bases). The CDR3 has 15 amino acids. CDR1 is MNHNS, CDR2 SASEGT, per germline. V lost 5 bases to trimming and J lost 3 bases, with 14 bases between them. CDR3 sequence (DNA): TGTGCCAGCAGTCGTAGGGGGGTAGACAATCAGCCCCAGCATTTT. Residues: CASSRRGVDNQPQHF.

The rearrangement uses TRBV19 and TRBJ2-7; D might be TRBD1 (5 bases). Germline CDR1 LNHDA, CDR2 SQIVND (reference sequence). CDR3 size: 11 residues. V was trimmed by 10 bases and J by 4 bases, leaving 11 bases between them. Here the CDR3 reads CAISTGYEQYF. The CDR3 coding sequence is TGTGCCATTTCCACAGGTTACGAGCAGTACTTC.

The chain uses TRBV6-4 and TRBJ2-2; 7 nucleotides match TRBD1. With 4 bases clipped from V and 3 bases from J, the junction kept 2 bases outside the gene matches. The CDR3 spans 14 residues. Germline V gives CDR1 MRHNA, CDR2 SNTAGT. In nucleotides, the CDR3 is TGTGCCAGCAGTGTTACAGGGGACACCGGGGAGCTGTTTTTT. Translating it yields CASSVTGDTGELFF.

The CDR3 region has the DNA TGTGCCAGTATCCCTACAGGAAAAACCTATGGCTACACCTTC. Amino acid sequence: CASIPTGKTYGYTF. The chain joins TRBV19 to TRBJ1-2, with D perhaps matching TRBD1 (5 bases). The CDR3 spans 14 residues. The germline V gene encodes CDR1 LNHDA and CDR2 SQIVND (reference sequence). V lost 7 bases, J lost 4 bases, and 16 bases lay in between.

The chain is built from TRBV5-1 and TRBJ2-1, with 8 bases that match TRBD1. The J segment lost 4 bases and the V segment lost 3 bases, leaving 6 bases of the junction unmatched. Germline assignment: CDR1 SGHRS and CDR2 YFSETQ. The CDR3 is 15 residues long. Here the CDR3 reads CASSSRQGLYNEQFF. The CDR3 nucleotides read TGCGCCAGCAGCTCCAGACAGGGGCTGTACAATGAGCAGTTCTTC.

This clone appeared a few times. The rearrangement links TRBV10-3 to TRBJ2-1; 14 bases are a match to TRBD2. The CDR3 has 19 amino acids. V shed 4 bases, J shed 4 bases, and the junction held 12 bases outside the gene matches. The germline V gene encodes CDR1 ENHRY and CDR2 SYGVKD. The chain's CDR3 is CAISGGTSGGTIGYNEQFF. In DNA, the CDR3 is TGTGCCATCAGTGGTGGGACTAGCGGGGGAACAATCGGGTACAATGAGCAGTTCTTC.